Listed here is a single TCR beta chain. Its target antigen remains unknown. No base-level quality is on record; no much larger clone is a single base apart. The library was prepared using RT-PCR. The instrument given in TCRdb is Illumina HiSeq 2500. TCRdb reprocessing: public reads trimmed at Q25 with fastp, clones called with MiXCR, in-frame beta chains kept. Rows with one shared CDR3 protein collapse into an entry with the most common genes and DNA. Recorded for this sample are 500,000 to 600,000 distinct CDR3 sequences; 10% to 12% of them occurred a single time. The biggest ten clones account for about 11% of the sample. These data come from a study of response to subunit inactivated influenza vaccine (dated by TCRdb to 2017 to 2018). Background for the entire study: Deep quantitative T cell receptor repertoire profiling was used in the study to track responses to a trivalent subunit inactivated influenza vaccine. Points the paper makes about the study in general: According to the authors, only a limited number of new T cells may be recruited by each seasonal influenza vaccination.

Germline trimming: 3 bases from V, 7 bases from J; junction bases outside gene matches: 11. The cysteine opens and the phenylalanine closes a CDR3 of 16 amino acids. Only the CDR3 part of the read is kept: 48 bases, read in frame from the first base. CDR1 and CDR2, per the germline V gene, are SGHRS and YFSETQ. The same sample was also used in a study of T cells expressing NK-cell markers. Taken from the second paper: TCR beta cDNA libraries were prepared using 5'RACE template switching, which introduced a universal primer site and unique molecular identifiers. About eight donors provided sorted CD3+CD56+NKG2C+, CD3+CD56+NKG2C- and CD3+CD56-NKG2C+ T-cell subsets, whose TCR beta-chain repertoires were profiled. Among the eight sequenced donors, seven were HCMV-seropositive and one was HCMV-seronegative. In several experiments an anti-gammadeltaTCR antibody was added to restrict sorting to alphabetaTCR-expressing T cells. For six donors, the dominant CD3+CD56+NKG2C+ clonotypes were among the top 10 CD8+ clonotypes and accounted for about 1.0-7.5% of CD8+ T cells. Those dominant clonotypes were again the most abundant among CD3+CD56-NKG2C+ cells in a few donors, at about 25-60.1%. It remained unclear whether the expanded NKG2C-expressing T cell clones were specific for HCMV antigens. All eight donors whose samples were sequenced were randomly selected healthy volunteers, three of them men and five women. HCMV-specific IgG was detected in serum with a commercial ELISA kit to determine HCMV serostatus. Peripheral blood mononuclear cells were isolated from blood by Ficoll density gradient centrifugation. Bulk peripheral blood T-cell repertoires were additionally sequenced from unsorted PBMC for about 6 donors. cDNA synthesis was primed from the TCR beta constant segment and was followed by two successive PCR amplification steps. Libraries were sequenced as 2 x 150 bp reads on Illumina HiSeq 2000/2500, MiSeq or NextSeq. MIGEC was used to demultiplex reads and group reads by UMI, and MiTCR was used to assemble and quantify clonotypes. Only TCR cDNA sequences supported by at least two reads were kept to exclude erroneous sequences. The tcR package was used for downstream repertoire analysis, with clonotypes matched between fractions based on CDR3 nucleotide sequence plus V segment. VDJmatch was used to annotate antigen specificity against VDJdb, with one amino acid substitution in CDR3 permitted.

Recombination linked TRBV5-1 to TRBJ2-1; TRBD1 lines up with 9 middle nucleotides. Sequenced material: PBMCs from blood, taken on the day of vaccination. This clonotype originated in a man aged 45 to 65 who received an inactivated influenza vaccine. Donor details come from another sample of the same person, matched by shared clones. CDR3 protein: CASSSTGGDSLNEQFF. The DNA reads as follows: TGCGCCAGCAGCTCTACAGGGGGCGACTCCTTGAATGAGCAGTTCTTC.